Listed below are T cell receptor beta chains from one sample, sequenced in a study of T cell responses to AZD1222 COVID-19 vaccine. TCRdb's table, derived via immunoSEQ multiplex PCR, lists solely in-frame clones and lacks some. The repertoire holds under 40,000 clones, with around three quarters as singletons. This specimen was peripheral blood, taken 28 days after the second AZD1222 dose. The receptors come from an adult who received the AZD1222 COVID-19 vaccine. The CDR3 runs from the conserved cysteine through the conserved F or W. A D gene is named only where the DNA matches it firmly. Rows give clone size only sometimes, using once, few, many, or a class for an expanded clone.

CDR3 DNA	CDR3 protein	CDR3 length	D gene	clone size	V gene	J gene
TGCGCCAGCAGCTTTCCAGCGGGGGATCCATACAATGAGCAGTTCTTC	CASSFPAGDPYNEQFF	16	TRBD2	NA	TRBV5-1	TRBJ2-1
TGTGCCAGCAGCCCCGGCGGCGACTATGGCTACACCTTC	CASSPGGDYGYTF	13	NA	once	TRBV28	TRBJ1-2
TGTGCCAGCAGTGGGCAGGGCCCCACTGAAGCTTTCTTT	CASSGQGPTEAFF	13	NA	NA	TRBV6-4	TRBJ1-1
TGTGCCAGTAGTATGGGGACAGGGGGTACTGAAGCTTTCTTT	CASSMGTGGTEAFF	14	TRBD1	NA	TRBV19	TRBJ1-1
TGTGCCAGCAGTTACGCTGTTCAGGGAGTAGCACCCCTCCACTTT	CASSYAVQGVAPLHF	15	NA	once	TRBV6-5	TRBJ1-6
TGTGCCAGTAGTACTCGCCGGCGGCCTAGCACAGATACGCAGTATTTT	CASSTRRRPSTDTQYF	16	NA	NA	TRBV19	TRBJ2-3
TGTGCCTGGATCGGCTCAGGGTTCTATAATTCACCCCTCCACTTT	CAWIGSGFYNSPLHF	15	NA	once	TRBV30	TRBJ1-6
TGTGCCTCAGCTCTAGATAGCAATCAGCCCCAGCATTTT	CASALDSNQPQHF	13	NA	few	TRBV30	TRBJ1-5
TGTGCCAGCAGGGAACAGGGCTCGGGAAACACCATATATTTT	CASREQGSGNTIYF	14	NA	NA	TRBV2	TRBJ1-3
TGTGCCAGCTCACCAAATAGGGCGAACACTGAAGCTTTCTTT	CASSPNRANTEAFF	14	NA	NA	TRBV18	TRBJ1-1
TGTGCCAGCAGCTCAGGACGGTCCAGCTCCTATAATTCACCCCTCCACTTT	CASSSGRSSSYNSPLHF	17	NA	NA	TRBV5-5	TRBJ1-6
TGTGCCAGCAGTTACTCGGTGGGTGAGCAGTTCTTC	CASSYSVGEQFF	12	NA	NA	TRBV6-2/TRBV6-3	TRBJ2-1
TGTGCCAGCAGCCAGCGGACTTTGGAGCAGTACTTC	CASSQRTLEQYF	12	NA	few	TRBV3-1/TRBV3-2	TRBJ2-7
TGTGCCAGCAGCTTAGTGGAAGGGAACACTGAAGCTTTCTTT	CASSLVEGNTEAFF	14	NA	once	TRBV7-9	TRBJ1-1
TGCGCCAGCAGCCAAGACTATGGCAGGGAGGCTGGCTACACCTTC	CASSQDYGREAGYTF	15	NA	NA	TRBV4-1	TRBJ1-2
TGCGCCAGCAGCAACGGACTAGCGGGGGCCACAGATACGCAGTATTTT	CASSNGLAGATDTQYF	16	TRBD2	NA	TRBV5-1	TRBJ2-3
TGCGCCAGCAGCTCTCGACCCCTGGGACTAGCGGGGGGGCTGTCGTCCGGGGAGCTGTTTTTT	CASSSRPLGLAGGLSSGELFF	21	TRBD2	few	TRBV5-1	TRBJ2-2
TGTGCCAGCAGCACGACAGGGGGCAAAGCTTTCTTT	CASSTTGGKAFF	12	TRBD1	few	TRBV12-3/TRBV12-4	TRBJ1-1
TGTGCCAGCAGTTTAGGACAGGGGCTACAAGAGACCCAGTACTTC	CASSLGQGLQETQYF	15	TRBD1	NA	TRBV28	TRBJ2-5
TGTGCCAGCAGCGGGCGGACTAGCGGGAGCGGTGATACGCAGTATTTT	CASSGRTSGSGDTQYF	16	TRBD2	NA	TRBV7-8	TRBJ2-3
TGCGCCAGCAGCTTGTGGGCAGGTGAAGGGGAAAAACTGTTTTTT	CASSLWAGEGEKLFF	15	NA	few	TRBV5-1	TRBJ1-4
TGTGCCAGCAGCTTGGGGGTACGTAGCAATGAGCAGTTCTTC	CASSLGVRSNEQFF	14	NA	NA	TRBV11-2	TRBJ2-1
TGTGCCAGCAGCCAAACAGGGAGCTCTGGAAACACCATATATTTT	CASSQTGSSGNTIYF	15	NA	NA	TRBV3-1/TRBV3-2	TRBJ1-3
TGTGCCAGCAGCTCATACGGGGATACGCAGTATTTT	CASSSYGDTQYF	12	NA	NA	TRBV7-2	TRBJ2-3
TGTGCCAGCTCACCTTCGGTAGATACGCAGTATTTT	CASSPSVDTQYF	12	NA	once	TRBV18	TRBJ2-3
TGTGCCAGCAGCCCCTGGGTAGGACCTAGCGGGGGAGAGCAGTTCTTC	CASSPWVGPSGGEQFF	16	TRBD2	NA	TRBV3-1/TRBV3-2	TRBJ2-1
TGTGCCAGCAGCTTATCCGGGACTAGGCAGTACTTC	CASSLSGTRQYF	12	TRBD2	NA	TRBV7-9	TRBJ2-4
TGTGCCAGCAGCCAGACTAGAGTTCAGGCGAATGAGCAGTTCTTC	CASSQTRVQANEQFF	15	NA	once	TRBV7-2	TRBJ2-1
TGTGCCAGCAGGGACTACTGGGGGGGACAGCCCCAGCATTTT	CASRDYWGGQPQHF	14	NA	NA	TRBV27	TRBJ1-5
TGTGCCAGCAGTTACAACTACGAGCAGTACTTC	CASSYNYEQYF	11	NA	NA	TRBV14	TRBJ2-7
TGTGCCTGGAGTGGGCGGGGGACTGGGGCCAACGTCCTGACTTTC	CAWSGRGTGANVLTF	15	TRBD2	NA	TRBV30	TRBJ2-6
TGTGCCACCAGTCCCAGGGAAAGGGAGACCCAGTACTTC	CATSPRERETQYF	13	NA	NA	TRBV15	TRBJ2-5
TGTGCCACCAGTGGGGCAACCGCTGAAGCTTTCTTT	CATSGATAEAFF	12	NA	NA	TRBV24-1	TRBJ1-1
TGTGCCACCAGCAGAGACGGAAGTGGAAACACCATATATTTT	CATSRDGSGNTIYF	14	NA	NA	TRBV15	TRBJ1-3
TGTGCCAGCACCACCACACCTTCATGGGGGGGCTCACTGAGGGGCTACACCTTC	CASTTTPSWGGSLRGYTF	18	NA	few	TRBV27	TRBJ1-2